The rows below give T cell receptor beta chains drawn from one sample of a study of T cell responses to AZD1222 COVID-19 vaccine. The protocol was immunoSEQ multiplex PCR, while the TCRdb copy is restricted to in-frame clones and leaves out a portion. The sample yields some 110,000 clones, around 88% seen once. Source: peripheral blood, taken 28 days after the second AZD1222 dose. The source of these receptors is an adult who received the AZD1222 COVID-19 vaccine. The CDR3 runs from the conserved cysteine through the conserved F or W. A D gene is named only where the DNA matches it firmly. Clone sizes are given selectively: once, few, many, or a class where the clone is expanded.

-	TRBV6-5	-	TRBJ1-1	TGTGCCAGCAGTTACCACGCGGGGGGCCTCACTGAAGCTTTCTTT	CASSYHAGGLTEAFF
-	TRBV6-2/TRBV6-3	-	TRBJ2-7	TGTGCCAGCAGTCCCCGGGACTCCTACTCCTACGAGCAGTACTTC	CASSPRDSYSYEQYF
-	TRBV9	-	TRBJ2-2	TGTGCCAGCGGCCGATTTAACACCGGGGAGCTGTTTTTT	CASGRFNTGELFF
-	TRBV7-2	-	TRBJ1-6	TGTGCCAGCAGCTTATTCAGGGACAATTCACCCCTCCACTTT	CASSLFRDNSPLHF
-	TRBV30	TRBD2	TRBJ2-7	TGTGCCTGGAGGACTAGCGGGAGTTTCTACGAGCAGTACTTC	CAWRTSGSFYEQYF
-	TRBV6-4	-	TRBJ2-2	TGTGCCAGCAGTGATAAGGGCACCGGGGAGCTGTTTTTT	CASSDKGTGELFF
once	TRBV4-2	-	TRBJ1-1	TGTGCCAGCAGCCAAGATCGTTGGGGGAACACTGAAGCTTTCTTT	CASSQDRWGNTEAFF
-	TRBV5-4	-	TRBJ2-7	TGTGCCAGCAGCTTGGGGTCCGTTACCTACGAGCAGTACTTC	CASSLGSVTYEQYF
-	TRBV2	-	TRBJ2-7	TGTGCCAGCAGTGAGCGTTGGTCCACAAACCACGAGCAGTACTTC	CASSERWSTNHEQYF
-	TRBV30	-	TRBJ2-3	TGTGCCTGGAGTGTATTCAGCACCACAGATACGCAGTATTTT	CAWSVFSTTDTQYF
once	TRBV10-1	-	TRBJ2-7	TGCGCCAGCAGCTTAACGGACATCTTTCTCTCCTACGAGCAGTACTTC	CASSLTDIFLSYEQYF
-	TRBV9	-	TRBJ2-3	TGTGCCAGCAGCCCCGGCCATAGGCCACCAGATACGCAGTATTTT	CASSPGHRPPDTQYF
once	TRBV6-2/TRBV6-3	TRBD1	TRBJ2-7	TGTGCCAGCAGCAGGGACAGGGCCGAGCAGTACTTC	CASSRDRAEQYF
-	TRBV5-1	-	TRBJ2-3	TGCGCCAGCAGCTTCGGGTCTGGCACAGATACGCAGTATTTT	CASSFGSGTDTQYF
-	TRBV9	-	TRBJ2-2	TGTGCCAGCACCGGGGGACTGTCGAACACCGGGGAGCTGTTTTTT	CASTGGLSNTGELFF
once	TRBV2	TRBD2	TRBJ2-7	TGTGCCAGCACGGGGGGTACCTCCTACGAGCAGTACTTC	CASTGGTSYEQYF
-	TRBV2	-	TRBJ2-3	TGTGCCAGCAGTCCACAACCTAGCACAGATACGCAGTATTTT	CASSPQPSTDTQYF
-	TRBV7-3	TRBD1	TRBJ2-3	TGTGCCAGCAGCCCCCCCGGGGACAGGGGTAGAGATACGCAGTATTTT	CASSPPGDRGRDTQYF